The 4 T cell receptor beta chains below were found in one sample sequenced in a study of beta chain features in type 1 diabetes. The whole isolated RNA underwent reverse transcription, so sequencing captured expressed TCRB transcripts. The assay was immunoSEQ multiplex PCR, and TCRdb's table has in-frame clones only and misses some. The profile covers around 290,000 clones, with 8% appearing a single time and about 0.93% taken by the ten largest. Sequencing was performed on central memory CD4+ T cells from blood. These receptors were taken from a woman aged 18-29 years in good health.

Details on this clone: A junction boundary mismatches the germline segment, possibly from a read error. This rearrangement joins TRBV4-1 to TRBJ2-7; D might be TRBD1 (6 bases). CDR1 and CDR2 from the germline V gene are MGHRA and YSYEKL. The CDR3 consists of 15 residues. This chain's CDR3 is CASSQGNRESYEQYF. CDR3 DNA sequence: TGTGCCAGCAGCCAAGGAAACAGGGAAAGCTACGAGCAGTACTTC.

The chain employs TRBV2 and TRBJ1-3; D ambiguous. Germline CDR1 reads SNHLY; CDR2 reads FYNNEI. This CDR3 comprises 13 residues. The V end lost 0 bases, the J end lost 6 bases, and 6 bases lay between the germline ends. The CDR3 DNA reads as TGTGCCAGCAGTGAAGCACGGGTAAACACCATATATTTT. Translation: CASSEARVNTIYF.

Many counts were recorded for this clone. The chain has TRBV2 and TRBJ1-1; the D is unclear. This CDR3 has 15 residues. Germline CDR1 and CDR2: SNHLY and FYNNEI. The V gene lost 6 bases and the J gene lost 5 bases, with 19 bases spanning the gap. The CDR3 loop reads CASSPPPRGRTEAFF. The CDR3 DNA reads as TGTGCCAGCAGCCCACCTCCAAGAGGGAGAACTGAAGCTTTCTTT.

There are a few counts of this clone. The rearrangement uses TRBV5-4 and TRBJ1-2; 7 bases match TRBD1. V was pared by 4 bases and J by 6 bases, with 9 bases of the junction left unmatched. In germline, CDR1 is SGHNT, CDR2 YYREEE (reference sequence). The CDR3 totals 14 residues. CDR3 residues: CASSRGDSMDGYTF. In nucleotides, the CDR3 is TGTGCCAGCAGCCGAGGGGACAGCATGGATGGCTACACCTTC. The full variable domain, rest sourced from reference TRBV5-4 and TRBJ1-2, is ETGVTQSPTHLIKTRGQQVTLRCSSQSGHNTVSWYQQALGQGPQFIFQYYREEENGRGNFPPRFSGLQFPNYSSELNVNALELDDSALYLCASSRGDSMDGYTFGSGTRLTVV.